The table lists the clone carrying this TCR beta chain with a few counts. Library preparation (for TCRbeta) was performed with unique molecular identifiers. TCRdb independently ran MiXCR on the PCR reads; one entry per CDR3 protein. The sample has under 450,000 distinct CDR3 sequences; roughly 13% are singletons. The sample is drawn from a study of T-cell reconstitution after alpha-beta-depleted transplantation in children. Germline CDR1 and CDR2: LGHNA and YNFKEQ. Trimming took off 2 bases at V and 2 bases at J, with 12 bases between the two ends. CDR3 length equals 15 residues. The receptor's source is a human donor who donated a stem cell graft to a child with Fanconi anemia. The starting material was PBMCs, obtained from the stem cell graft. The genes are TRBV4-2 and TRBJ1-2, with no clear D. The DNA of the CDR3 is TGTGCCAGCAGCCAAATCAACTGGGTCAACTATGGCTACACCTTC. This translates into CASSQINWVNYGYTF.